These T cell receptor beta chains were read from a single sample in a study of blood T cell repertoires in COVID-19. TCRdb keeps only in-frame clones here, not all; method: immunoSEQ multiplex PCR. The sample shows 100,000 to 150,000 clones, approximately 91% of them seen only once. Sample: peripheral blood. These receptors originate from a woman of 80 years or more with acute or convalescent COVID-19. Both conserved end residues are part of each CDR3. The order of the fields is J gene, V gene, D gene, CDR3 protein. The D gene is left open where the match is weak.

>TRBJ1-1|TRBV4-3|TRBD1
CASSQDRAQGATEAFF
>TRBJ1-6|TRBV9|.
CASSAQPGYSPLHF
>TRBJ2-7|TRBV4-3|.
CASSQDYRVVGEQYF
>TRBJ2-6|TRBV3-1/TRBV3-2|TRBD1
CASSQGDREPISGANVLTF
>TRBJ2-5|TRBV3-1/TRBV3-2|TRBD1
CASSQVKYVPDQGVQETQYF
>TRBJ2-3|TRBV11-2|TRBD1
CASSSQGAADTQYF
>TRBJ2-2|TRBV7-3|TRBD1
CASSYRTGVATGELFF
>TRBJ1-5|TRBV24-1|TRBD1
CATSDLPGGHDQPQHF
>TRBJ2-3|TRBV2|.
CASRISTDTQYF
>TRBJ2-2|TRBV12-3/TRBV12-4|.
CASSPTRSAELFF
>TRBJ1-1|TRBV5-1|.
CASSLGLGTLMNTEAFF
>TRBJ2-1|TRBV5-4|TRBD1
CASSLAGGSSYNEQFF
>TRBJ1-1|TRBV14|.
CASSRLGGNTEAFF
>TRBJ2-2|TRBV5-1|.
CASSLEFIGELFF
>TRBJ2-4|TRBV27|.
CASSLWGGENIQYF
>TRBJ2-2|TRBV7-8|TRBD2
CASSSAGGASPGELFF
>TRBJ2-5|TRBV5-1|.
CASSLAHGETQYF
>TRBJ2-7|TRBV5-6|TRBD1
CASSAGQGAYEQYF
>TRBJ2-3|TRBV6-4|TRBD2
CASSDNTGGADTQYF
>TRBJ1-2|TRBV9|TRBD1
CASSAPTGDGYTF
>TRBJ1-3|TRBV5-1|TRBD1
CASSSGTGYSSGNTIYF
>TRBJ2-7|TRBV5-6|.
CASSPGPPYEQYF
>TRBJ1-1|TRBV2|TRBD1
CASRWTGGNTEAFF
>TRBJ2-1|TRBV7-8|TRBD2
CASSLGAAGVNEQFF
>TRBJ1-5|TRBV7-9|.
CASSLAGGSNQPQHF
>TRBJ1-5|TRBV6-2/TRBV6-3|TRBD1
CASSRPTGGGNQPQHF
>TRBJ1-2|TRBV27|.
CASSTTQGSYGYTF
>TRBJ1-2|TRBV4-1|TRBD1
CASSRQGDYGYTF
>TRBJ1-2|TRBV6-1|.
CASSEGQGPYGYTF
>TRBJ1-2|TRBV5-1|.
CASSWAGDYGYTF
>TRBJ2-2|TRBV3-1/TRBV3-2|.
CASSRTPTGELFF
>TRBJ1-2|TRBV7-9|.
CASSVSGTTSYGYTF
>TRBJ2-5|TRBV5-4|TRBD1
CASTPDQGAETQYF
>TRBJ1-2|TRBV19|TRBD1
CASSPGQGILSNYGYTF